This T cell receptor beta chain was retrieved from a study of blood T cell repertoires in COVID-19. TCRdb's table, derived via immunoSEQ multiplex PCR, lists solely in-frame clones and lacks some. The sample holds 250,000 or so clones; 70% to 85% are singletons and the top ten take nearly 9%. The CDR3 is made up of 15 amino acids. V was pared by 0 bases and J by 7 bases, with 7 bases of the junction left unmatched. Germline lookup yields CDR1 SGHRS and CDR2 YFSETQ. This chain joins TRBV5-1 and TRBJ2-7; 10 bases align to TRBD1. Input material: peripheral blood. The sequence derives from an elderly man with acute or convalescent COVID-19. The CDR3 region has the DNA TGCGCCAGCAGCTTGGCCCTGACAGGGGGCGAAGAGCAGTACTTC. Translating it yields CASSLALTGGEEQYF.